One T cell receptor (beta chain) is described in this entry. Antigen specificity is unknown. The sample belongs to a study of cytomegalovirus exposure and HLA in healthy donors. Study-wide findings and caveats: Earlier analysis found most TCR beta V segments productive about 87% or about 30% of the time.

Use of 60 Vbeta and 13 Jbeta primers characterized the PCR. Per the original methods: Unique TCR beta chains numbered about 80 million in a later analysis, with roughly 11 million shared. Clones were read by immunoSEQ multiplex PCR, and TCRdb kept only the in-frame ones, dropping some. That table furnishes V, J and clone size, whereas the DNA furnished D and trimming. Here the sample table reports about 43,000 clones. CDR1 is SEHNR and CDR2 is FQNEAQ in the germline V gene (reference sequence). The CDR3 sequence is 13 residues long. Trimming took 3 bases from V and 4 from J, leaving 9 bases between them.

The TCR originated in a woman in her 30s in good health and CMV-seronegative. Source material: PBMCs. The chain has TRBV7-9 and TRBJ1-2; D perhaps matches TRBD1 (5 bases). The CDR3 is CASSLGQSYGYTF. Written as DNA, the CDR3 is TGTGCCAGCAGCTTGGGGCAGAGCTATGGCTACACCTTC.